These 5 T cell receptor beta chains came from one sample sequenced in a study of blood T cell repertoires in COVID-19. The method was immunoSEQ multiplex PCR; TCRdb's version includes in-frame clones alone and lacks a portion of them. This table holds 85,000 to 100,000 clones, roughly 80% found once. The material sequenced was peripheral blood. Receptors were obtained from a middle-aged man who had recovered from COVID-19.

The chain links TRBV6-2 or TRBV6-3 to TRBJ1-1; the match to TRBD1 covers 9 bases. Germline CDR1 and CDR2: MNHEY and SVGEGT. CDR3 length: 16 residues. The junction had 9 bases not matched to a gene; V was cut back by 5 bases and J by 2 bases. The DNA for the CDR3 is TGTGCCAGCAGTAATATGGACAGGGGACTAAACACTGAAGCTTTCTTT. Translation gives CASSNMDRGLNTEAFF.

The chain is built from TRBV7-2 and TRBJ2-1, with 14 nucleotides matching TRBD2. The V and J ends lost 6 bases and 6 bases, in that order; junction bases with no gene match: 4. The CDR3 runs 15 residues. Germline V gene data show CDR1 as SGHTA and CDR2 as FQGNSA. The CDR3 loop is CASSQTSGGANEQFF. The CDR3, as DNA: TGTGCCAGCAGTCAGACTAGCGGGGGGGCCAATGAGCAGTTCTTC. The whole variable domain, remainder taken from reference TRBV7-2 and TRBJ2-1, is GAGVSQSPSNKVTEKGKDVELRCDPISGHTALYWYRQSLGQGLEFLIYFQGNSAPDKSGLPSDRFSAERTGGSVSTLTIQRTQQEDSAVYLCASSQTSGGANEQFFGPGTRLTVL.

Only a few counts were recorded for this clone. The gene calls are TRBV28 and TRBJ1-1; maybe TRBD1 (5 bases). The CDR3 covers 16 residues. In germline, CDR1 is MDHEN, CDR2 SYDVKM. V was cut by 2 bases and J by 0 bases, with 13 bases left in between. As DNA, the CDR3 is TGTGCCAGCAGTTTACCAGGGTTCTCCATGAACACTGAAGCTTTCTTT. As protein: CASSLPGFSMNTEAFF.

This clone was counted only a few times. This chain links TRBV7-9 with TRBJ1-2, with 7 bases matching TRBD1. This CDR3 has 11 amino acids. The ends lost 7 bases at V and 8 bases at J; junction bases unmatched: 4. Per the germline V gene, CDR1 is SEHNR and CDR2 is FQNEAQ (reference sequence). CDR3 in DNA: TGTGCCAGCACGACGACAGGGGGCTACACCTTC. Translating it yields CASTTTGGYTF.

V is TRBV2 and J is TRBJ1-1; 7 nucleotides match TRBD1. V shed 7 bases and J 0 bases; nucleotides not matched to a gene: 8. The CDR3 is 15 amino acids. The germline gives CDR1 SNHLY, CDR2 FYNNEI. The CDR3 DNA reads as TGTGCCAGCATAAAGGGCGGACAGGTGAACACTGAAGCTTTCTTT. Translating it yields CASIKGGQVNTEAFF.